The present T cell receptor beta chain was sequenced within a study of T cell responses to AZD1222 COVID-19 vaccine. Trimming pared 6 bases from V and 4 bases from J, leaving 4 bases between. There are 12 residues in the CDR3. Germline V CDR1 and CDR2: MNHEY, SMNVEV (reference sequence). Clones were sequenced by immunoSEQ multiplex PCR, and TCRdb holds only the in-frame ones, with some missing. The sample consists of 55,000 to 65,000 clones, approximately 80% of them appearing once. Comment on this clone: Its antigen is not identified.

Study-wide results and caveats: Following two doses of AZD1222, Spike-specific TCR breadth and depth rose. Samples come after the peak T cell response, not at day 14.

The chain combines TRBV27 with TRBJ1-6, with unresolved D. The sequence derives from an adult who received the AZD1222 COVID-19 vaccine. The sequencing used peripheral blood, collected 28 days after the second AZD1222 dose. CDR3 amino acids: CASSAYNSPLHF. The CDR3 region has the DNA TGTGCCAGCAGCGCTTATAATTCACCCCTCCACTTT.